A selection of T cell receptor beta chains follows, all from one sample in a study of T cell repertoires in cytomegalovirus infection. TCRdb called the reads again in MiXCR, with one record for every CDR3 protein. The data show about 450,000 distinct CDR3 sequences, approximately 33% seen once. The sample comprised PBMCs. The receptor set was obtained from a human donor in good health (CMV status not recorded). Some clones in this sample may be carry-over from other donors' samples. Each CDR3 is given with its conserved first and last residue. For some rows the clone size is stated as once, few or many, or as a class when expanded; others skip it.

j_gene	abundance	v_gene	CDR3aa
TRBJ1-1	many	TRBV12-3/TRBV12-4	CASSGTGGGPNTEAFF
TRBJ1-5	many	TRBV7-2	CASSPPGVWTQHF
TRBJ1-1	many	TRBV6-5	CASSYSPGGTEAFF
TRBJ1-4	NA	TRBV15	CATSRERRATNEKLFF
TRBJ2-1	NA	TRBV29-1	CSGRGPGNEQFF
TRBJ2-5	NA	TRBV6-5	CASSQTLKETQYF
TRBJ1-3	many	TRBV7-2	CASSLGTGNTIYF
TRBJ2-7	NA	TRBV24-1	CATSDLNPSGNYEQYF
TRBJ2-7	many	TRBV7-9	CASSTTGTYEQYF
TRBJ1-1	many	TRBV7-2	CASSLWAEAFF
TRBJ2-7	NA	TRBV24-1	CATSDAGGRGTYKQYF
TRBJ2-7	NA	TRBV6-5	CASSYEAARGDQSF
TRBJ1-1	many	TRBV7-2	CASSPRGGRTNTEAFF
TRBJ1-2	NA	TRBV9	CASSPRARTANYGYTF
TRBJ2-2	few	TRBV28	CASSKIQGAGELFF
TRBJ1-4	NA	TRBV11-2	CASSENRGRNEKLFF
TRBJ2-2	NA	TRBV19	CASSIGQGLDGELFF
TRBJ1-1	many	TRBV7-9	CASSYSFNTEAFF
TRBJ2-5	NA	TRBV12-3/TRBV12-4	CASSLVQIAMETQYF
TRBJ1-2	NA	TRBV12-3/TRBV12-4	CASGRGGYYGYTF
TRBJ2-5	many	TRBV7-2	CASSTRVQETQYF
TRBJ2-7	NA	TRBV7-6	CASSLRPGLVYEQYF
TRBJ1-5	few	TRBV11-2	CASSLASHRNQPQHF
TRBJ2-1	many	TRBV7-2	CASSLDRGPTREQFF
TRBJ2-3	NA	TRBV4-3	CASSQDLTSGGGSTDTQYF
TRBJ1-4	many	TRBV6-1	CASMTRSLNEKLFF
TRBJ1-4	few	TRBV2	CASSHYATNEKLFF
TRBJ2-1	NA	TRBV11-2	CASSPSPTGLVYNEQFF
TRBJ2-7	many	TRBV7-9	CASSSTWTGGYEQYF
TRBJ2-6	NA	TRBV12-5	CASSGGANVLTF
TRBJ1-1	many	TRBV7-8	CASSPGAPREAFF
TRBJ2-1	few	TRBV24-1	CATSDPGQGGLNEQFF
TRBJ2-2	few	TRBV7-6	CASSYIYRLAPLNTGELFF